This T cell receptor (beta chain) was captured by sequencing in a study of CD8 T cells in ankylosing spondylitis. Overall study results and limits: Relatively rare in peripheral blood, disease-linked clones were also CD8+. Reported data indicate significant enrichment of disease-linked clones within matched ankylosing spondylitis synovial fluid.

Each CDR3 protein gets one entry after TCRdb re-called the 5' RACE reads with MiXCR. The sample lists tens of thousands of distinct CDR3 sequences, 27% occurring once. The CDR3 consists of 13 residues. Germline V gene lookup returns CDR1 DFQATT and CDR2 SNEGSKA (reference sequence). Trimming pared 1 base from V and 0 bases from J, leaving 7 bases between. Remarks on this clonotype: Its matching antigen is unknown.

The clonotype originates from a male donor with ankylosing spondylitis or in good health (not recorded which). The chain carries TRBV20-1 and TRBJ2-7, with D uncertain. Sequenced input: blood, either unsorted or a sorted T cell fraction (not recorded which). The CDR3 sequence is CSARAPSSYEQYF. CDR3 DNA sequence: TGCAGTGCTAGAGCTCCCTCCTCCTACGAGCAGTACTTC.